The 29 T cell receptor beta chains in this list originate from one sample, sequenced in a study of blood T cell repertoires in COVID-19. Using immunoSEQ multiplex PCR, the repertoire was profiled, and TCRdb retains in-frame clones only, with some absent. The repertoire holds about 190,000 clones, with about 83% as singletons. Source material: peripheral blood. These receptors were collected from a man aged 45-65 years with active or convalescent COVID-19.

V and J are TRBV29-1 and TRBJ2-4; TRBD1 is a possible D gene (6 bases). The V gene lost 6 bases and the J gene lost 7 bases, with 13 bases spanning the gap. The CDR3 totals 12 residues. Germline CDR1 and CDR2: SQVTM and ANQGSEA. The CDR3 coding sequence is TGCAGCGTAGAAATAACAGGGAACATTCAGTACTTC. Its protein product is CSVEITGNIQYF.

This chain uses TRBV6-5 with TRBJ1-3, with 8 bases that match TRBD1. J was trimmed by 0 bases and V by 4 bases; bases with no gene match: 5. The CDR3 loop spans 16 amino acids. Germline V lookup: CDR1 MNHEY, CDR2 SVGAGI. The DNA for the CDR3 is TGTGCCAGCAGTTCCGGGACAGGAGACTCTGGAAACACCATATATTTT. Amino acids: CASSSGTGDSGNTIYF.

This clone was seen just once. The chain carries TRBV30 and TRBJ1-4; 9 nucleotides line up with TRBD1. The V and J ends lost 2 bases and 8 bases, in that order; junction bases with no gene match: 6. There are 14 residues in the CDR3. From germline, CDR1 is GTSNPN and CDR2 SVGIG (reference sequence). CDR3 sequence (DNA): TGTGCCTGGAGTAAGGGACAGGGCGGCGAAAAACTGTTTTTT. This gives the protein CAWSKGQGGEKLFF.

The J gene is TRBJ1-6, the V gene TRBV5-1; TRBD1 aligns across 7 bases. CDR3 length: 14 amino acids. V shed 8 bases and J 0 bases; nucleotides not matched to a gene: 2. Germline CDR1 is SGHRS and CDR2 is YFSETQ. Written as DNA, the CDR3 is TGCGCCAGTCACAGGGGCTCCTATAATTCACCCCTCCACTTT. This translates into CASHRGSYNSPLHF.

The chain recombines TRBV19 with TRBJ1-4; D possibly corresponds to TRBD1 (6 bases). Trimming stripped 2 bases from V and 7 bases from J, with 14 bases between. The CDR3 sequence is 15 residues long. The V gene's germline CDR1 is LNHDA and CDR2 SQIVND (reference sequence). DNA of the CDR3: TGTGCCAGTAGTATACGGCGACAGGATAGTGAAAAACTGTTTTTT. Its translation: CASSIRRQDSEKLFF.

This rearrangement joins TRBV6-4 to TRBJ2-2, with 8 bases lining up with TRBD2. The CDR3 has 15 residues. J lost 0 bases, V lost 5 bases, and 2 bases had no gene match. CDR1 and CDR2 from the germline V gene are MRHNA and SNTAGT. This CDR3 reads CASSQLAANTGELFF. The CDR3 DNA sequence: TGTGCCAGCAGTCAACTAGCGGCGAACACCGGGGAGCTGTTTTTT.

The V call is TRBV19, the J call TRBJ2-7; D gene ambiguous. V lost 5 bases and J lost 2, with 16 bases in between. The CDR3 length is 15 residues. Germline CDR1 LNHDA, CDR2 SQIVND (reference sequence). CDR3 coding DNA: TGTGCCAGTAGTCCCTCAGGCGCCCCTCCCTACGAGCAGTACTTC. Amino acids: CASSPSGAPPYEQYF.

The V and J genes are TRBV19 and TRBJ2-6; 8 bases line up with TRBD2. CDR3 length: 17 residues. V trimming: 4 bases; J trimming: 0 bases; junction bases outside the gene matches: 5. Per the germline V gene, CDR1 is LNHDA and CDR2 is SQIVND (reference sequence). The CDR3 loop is CASSRLAGFSGANVLTF. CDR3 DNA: TGTGCCAGTAGTAGGCTAGCGGGCTTCTCTGGGGCCAACGTCCTGACTTTC.

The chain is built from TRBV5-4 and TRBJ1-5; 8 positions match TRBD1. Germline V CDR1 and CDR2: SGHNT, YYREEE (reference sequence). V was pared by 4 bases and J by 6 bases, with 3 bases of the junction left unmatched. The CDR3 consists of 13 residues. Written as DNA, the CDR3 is TGTGCCAGCAGCGACAGGGGAGGTCAGCCCCAGCATTTT. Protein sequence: CASSDRGGQPQHF.

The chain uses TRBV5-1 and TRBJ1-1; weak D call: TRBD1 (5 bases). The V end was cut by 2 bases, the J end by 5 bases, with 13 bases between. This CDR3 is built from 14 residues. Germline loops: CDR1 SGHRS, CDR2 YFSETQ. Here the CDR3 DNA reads TGCGCCAGCAGCTTACAGGATTTTGAGACTGAAGCTTTCTTT. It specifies CASSLQDFETEAFF.

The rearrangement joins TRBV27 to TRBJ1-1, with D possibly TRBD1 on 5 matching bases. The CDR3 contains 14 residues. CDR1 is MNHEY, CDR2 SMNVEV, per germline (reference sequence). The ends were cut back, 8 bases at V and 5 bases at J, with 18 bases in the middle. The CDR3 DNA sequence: TGTGCCAGCCGCCAAGCTAGGACACGTACTGAAGCTTTCTTT. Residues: CASRQARTRTEAFF.

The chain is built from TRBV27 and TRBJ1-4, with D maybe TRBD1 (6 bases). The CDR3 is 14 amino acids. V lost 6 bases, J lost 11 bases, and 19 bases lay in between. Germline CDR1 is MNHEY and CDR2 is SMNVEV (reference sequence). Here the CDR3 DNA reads TGTGCCAGCAGGACCGACGTGGGGGCGCGGAAACTGTTTTTT. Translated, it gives CASRTDVGARKLFF.

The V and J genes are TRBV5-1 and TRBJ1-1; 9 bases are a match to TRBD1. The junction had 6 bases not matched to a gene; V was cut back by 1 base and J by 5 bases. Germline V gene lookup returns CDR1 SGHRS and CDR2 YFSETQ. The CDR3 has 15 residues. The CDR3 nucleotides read TGCGCCAGCAGCTTGTTATCCGGGACAGGGACTGAAGCTTTCTTT. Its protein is CASSLLSGTGTEAFF. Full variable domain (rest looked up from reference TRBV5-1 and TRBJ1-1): KAGVTQTPRYLIKTRGQQVTLSCSPISGHRSVSWYQQTPGQGLQFLFEYFSETQRNKGNFPGRFSGRQFSNSRSEMNVSTLELGDSALYLCASSLLSGTGTEAFFGQGTRLTVV.

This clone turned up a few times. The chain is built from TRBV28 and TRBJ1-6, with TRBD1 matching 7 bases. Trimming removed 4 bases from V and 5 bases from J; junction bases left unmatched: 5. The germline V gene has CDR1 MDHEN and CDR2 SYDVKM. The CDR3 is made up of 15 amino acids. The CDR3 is CASSSSGQHNSPLHF. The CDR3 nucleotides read TGTGCCAGCAGTTCCTCGGGACAGCATAATTCACCCCTCCACTTT.

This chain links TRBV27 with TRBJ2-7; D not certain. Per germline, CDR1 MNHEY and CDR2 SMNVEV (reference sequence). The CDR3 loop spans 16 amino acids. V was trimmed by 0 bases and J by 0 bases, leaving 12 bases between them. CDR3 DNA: TGTGCCAGCAGTTTATCCCTTAGTGAGAGCTCCTACGAGCAGTACTTC. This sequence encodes CASSLSLSESSYEQYF.

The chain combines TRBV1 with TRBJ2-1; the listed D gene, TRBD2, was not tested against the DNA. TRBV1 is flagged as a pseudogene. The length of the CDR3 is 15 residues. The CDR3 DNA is TGCACCAGCAGCCAGGGAGCGGGGCCCTACAATGAGCAGTTCTTC. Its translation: CTSSQGAGPYNEQFF.

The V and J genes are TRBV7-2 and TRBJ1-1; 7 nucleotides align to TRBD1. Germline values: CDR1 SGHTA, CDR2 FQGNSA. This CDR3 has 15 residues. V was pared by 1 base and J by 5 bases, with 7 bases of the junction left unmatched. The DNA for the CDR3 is TGTGCCAGCAGCTTAGAGACAGGGCCGTGGACTGAAGCTTTCTTT. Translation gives CASSLETGPWTEAFF.

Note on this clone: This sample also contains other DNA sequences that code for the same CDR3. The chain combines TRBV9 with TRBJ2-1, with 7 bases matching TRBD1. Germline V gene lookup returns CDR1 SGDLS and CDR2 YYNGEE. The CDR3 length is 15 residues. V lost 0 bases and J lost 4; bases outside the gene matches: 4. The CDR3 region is CASSVGQGTYNEQFF. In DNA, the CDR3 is TGTGCCAGCAGCGTAGGACAGGGCACTTACAATGAGCAGTTCTTC. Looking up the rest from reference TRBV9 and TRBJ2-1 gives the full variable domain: DSGVTQTPKHLITATGQRVTLRCSPRSGDLSVYWYQQSLDQGLQFLIQYYNGEERAKGNILERFSAQQFPDLHSELNLSSLELGDSALYFCASSVGQGTYNEQFFGPGTRLTVL.

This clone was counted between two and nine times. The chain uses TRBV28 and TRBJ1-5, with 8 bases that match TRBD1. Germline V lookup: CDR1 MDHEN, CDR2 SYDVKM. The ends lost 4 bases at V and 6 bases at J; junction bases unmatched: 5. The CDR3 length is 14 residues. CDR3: CASSSNQGAQPQHF. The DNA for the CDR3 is TGTGCCAGCAGTTCAAACCAGGGGGCTCAGCCCCAGCATTTT.

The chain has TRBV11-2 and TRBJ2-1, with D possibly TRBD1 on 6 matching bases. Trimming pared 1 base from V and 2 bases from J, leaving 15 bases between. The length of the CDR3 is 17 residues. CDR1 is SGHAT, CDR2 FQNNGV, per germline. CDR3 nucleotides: TGTGCCAGCAGCTTAGGTGGTATAGGGGGAACCTACAATGAGCAGTTCTTC. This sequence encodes CASSLGGIGGTYNEQFF.

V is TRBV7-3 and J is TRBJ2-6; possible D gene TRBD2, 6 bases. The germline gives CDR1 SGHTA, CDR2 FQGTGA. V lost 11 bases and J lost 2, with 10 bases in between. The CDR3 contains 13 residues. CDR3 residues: CASREAGANVLTF. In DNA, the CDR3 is TGTGCCTCCAGGGAGGCTGGGGCCAACGTCCTGACTTTC.

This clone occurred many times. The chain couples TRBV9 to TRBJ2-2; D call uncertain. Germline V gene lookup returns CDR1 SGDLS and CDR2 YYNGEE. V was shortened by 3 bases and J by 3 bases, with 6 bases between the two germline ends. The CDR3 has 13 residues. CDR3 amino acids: CASSAQDTGELFF. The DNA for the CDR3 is TGTGCCAGCAGCGCTCAGGACACCGGGGAGCTGTTTTTT.

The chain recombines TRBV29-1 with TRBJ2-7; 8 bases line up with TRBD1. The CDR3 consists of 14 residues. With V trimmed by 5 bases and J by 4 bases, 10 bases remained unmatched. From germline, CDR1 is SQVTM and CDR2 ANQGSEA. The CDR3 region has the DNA TGCAGCGTTAGGCCGCGGGACAGGTCTTACGAGCAGTACTTC. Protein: CSVRPRDRSYEQYF.

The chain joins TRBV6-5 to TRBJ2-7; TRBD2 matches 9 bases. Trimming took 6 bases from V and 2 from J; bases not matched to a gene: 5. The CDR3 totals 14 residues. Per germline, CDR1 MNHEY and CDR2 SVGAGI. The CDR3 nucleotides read TGTGCCAGCAGGTCGCGGGAGGGTCCCTACGAGCAGTACTTC. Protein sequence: CASRSREGPYEQYF.

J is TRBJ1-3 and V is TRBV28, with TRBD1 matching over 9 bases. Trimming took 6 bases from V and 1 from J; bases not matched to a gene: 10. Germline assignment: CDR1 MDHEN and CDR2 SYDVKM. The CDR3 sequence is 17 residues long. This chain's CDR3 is CASRTGTGIGSGNTIYF. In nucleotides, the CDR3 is TGTGCCAGCAGAACCGGGACAGGGATCGGTTCTGGAAACACCATATATTTT.

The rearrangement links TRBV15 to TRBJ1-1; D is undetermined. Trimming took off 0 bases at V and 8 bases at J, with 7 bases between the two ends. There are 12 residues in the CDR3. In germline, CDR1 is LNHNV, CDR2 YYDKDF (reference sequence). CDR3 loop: CATSRDWAEAFF. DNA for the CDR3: TGTGCCACCAGCAGAGATTGGGCCGAAGCTTTCTTT.

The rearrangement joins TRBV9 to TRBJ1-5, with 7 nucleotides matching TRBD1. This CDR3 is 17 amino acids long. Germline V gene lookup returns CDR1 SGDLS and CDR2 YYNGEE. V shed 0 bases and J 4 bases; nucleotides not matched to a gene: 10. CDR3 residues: CASSVEWFGQENQPQHF. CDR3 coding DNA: TGTGCCAGCAGCGTAGAGTGGTTTGGACAGGAAAATCAGCCCCAGCATTTT. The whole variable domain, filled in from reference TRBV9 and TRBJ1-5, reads DSGVTQTPKHLITATGQRVTLRCSPRSGDLSVYWYQQSLDQGLQFLIQYYNGEERAKGNILERFSAQQFPDLHSELNLSSLELGDSALYFCASSVEWFGQENQPQHFGDGTRLSIL.

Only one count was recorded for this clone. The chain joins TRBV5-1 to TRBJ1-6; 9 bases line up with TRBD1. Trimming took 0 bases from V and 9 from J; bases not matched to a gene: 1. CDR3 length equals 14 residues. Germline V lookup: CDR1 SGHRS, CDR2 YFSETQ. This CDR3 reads CASSLGDRASPLHF. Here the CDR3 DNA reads TGCGCCAGCAGCTTGGGGGACAGGGCTTCACCCCTCCACTTT.

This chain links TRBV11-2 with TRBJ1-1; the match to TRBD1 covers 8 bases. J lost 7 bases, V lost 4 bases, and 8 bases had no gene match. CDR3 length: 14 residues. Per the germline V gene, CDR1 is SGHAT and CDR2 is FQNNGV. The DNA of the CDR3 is TGTGCCAGCAGCTCCCATCCGACAGGGGTTGAAGCTTTCTTT. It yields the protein CASSSHPTGVEAFF.